This T cell receptor beta chain was recorded in a study of human T cells and chemical hapten exposure. This clonotype occurred a few times. Individual cDNA molecules (in the library) carried attached unique molecular identifiers. Study processing details: Counting gave a median of around 100,000 TCRs per sample, with values ranging from about 20,000 to 750,000. One entry per CDR3 protein results from TCRdb running MiXCR on the RACE reads. The authors' filters were not applied to this entry. The sample consists of 70,000 to 95,000 distinct CDR3 sequences, about 9.2% of them appearing once. The time point here: healthy volunteer bleed at 6 weeks. The starting material, unfractionated whole blood, was used for total RNA extraction. Trimming left V 2 bases short and J 0 bases short, with 6 bases between. Germline V gene data show CDR1 as LGHDT and CDR2 as YNNKEL (reference sequence). The CDR3 totals 14 residues.

This TCR derives from a female donor in good health. Some clones in this sample may be carry-over from other donors' samples. V usage is TRBV3-1 and J usage is TRBJ2-3, with unresolved D. The material sequenced was whole blood. CDR3 protein: CASSQLTSTDTQYF. CDR3 DNA: TGTGCCAGCAGCCAACTCACCAGCACAGATACGCAGTATTTT.